This T cell receptor (beta chain) is from a study of T cell responses to AZD1222 COVID-19 vaccine. Study-level findings and limits: The repertoires were collected only after the peak T cell response.

Sequenced by immunoSEQ multiplex PCR; TCRdb stores in-frame clones only, minus some. The repertoire includes roughly 120,000 clones, over 85% of them detected once, and approximately 2.7% sits in the top ten. Comments on this clone: Its target is not known.

This CDR3 is built from 12 residues. V gave up 5 bases and J gave up 5 bases, with 9 bases separating them. Germline values: CDR1 SGHNT, CDR2 YYREEE (reference sequence). The source was peripheral blood, collected 28 days after the second AZD1222 dose. The chain combines TRBV5-4 with TRBJ2-3; D unclear. The clonotype was recovered from an adult who received the AZD1222 COVID-19 vaccine. The CDR3 DNA reads TGTGCCAGCAGTCTCGTCAGAGATACGCAGTATTTT. Translated, it gives CASSLVRDTQYF.